Below, 3 T cell receptor beta chains from the same sample are listed, as sequenced in a study of T cell responses to AZD1222 COVID-19 vaccine. Method: immunoSEQ multiplex PCR; TCRdb's copy keeps in-frame clones and lacks some. The data show 75,000 to 100,000 clones, around 87% seen once. Sequenced material: peripheral blood, taken on day 0 of AZD1222 vaccination. The receptors were sampled from an adult in good health.

This chain uses TRBV19 with TRBJ2-7; TRBD1 matches at 8 bases. V shed 5 bases, J shed 3 bases, and the junction held 6 bases outside the gene matches. This CDR3 is 14 amino acids long. The V gene's germline CDR1 is LNHDA and CDR2 SQIVND (reference sequence). The CDR3 DNA is TGTGCCAGTAGTGCAGACAGGGGCCGCTACGAGCAGTACTTC. This encodes CASSADRGRYEQYF. Together with reference TRBV19 and TRBJ2-7, the CDR3 gives the full variable domain: DGGITQSPKYLFRKEGQNVTLSCEQNLNHDAMYWYRQDPGQGLRLIYYSQIVNDFQKGDIAEGYSVSREKKESFPLTVTSAQKNPTAFYLCASSADRGRYEQYFGPGTRLTVT.

This chain links TRBV2 with TRBJ2-7, with TRBD1 matching over 8 bases. Looked up from germline, CDR1 is SNHLY and CDR2 is FYNNEI. With V trimmed by 6 bases and J by 0 bases, 4 bases remained unmatched. The CDR3 length is 14 residues. CDR3 protein: CASRDRVVSYEQYF. As DNA, the CDR3 is TGTGCCAGCAGGGACAGGGTGGTCTCCTACGAGCAGTACTTC.

This chain joins TRBV6-5 and TRBJ2-7, with D possibly TRBD1 on 5 matching bases. V gave up 6 bases and J gave up 7 bases, with 22 bases separating them. Germline V gene data show CDR1 as MNHEY and CDR2 as SVGAGI. This CDR3 is built from 15 residues. The CDR3 loop reads CASSPGRRVSGEQYF. DNA of the CDR3: TGTGCCAGCAGCCCCGGGCGCAGGGTTAGTGGGGAGCAGTACTTC.